This T cell receptor (beta chain) was obtained from a study of T cells after yellow fever vaccination. Study in general: Any fraction with a low cell number was prepared using SMART-Seq v4 Ultra Low Input. Study-level points and caveats: Most primary-vaccination clones recurred post-booster (roughly 96% CD4, roughly 87% CD8).

Turning to this clonotype: Its antigen is unidentified.

Template-switching 5'RACE yielded the TCR cDNA; a universal primer site and UMIs were added in the process. TCRdb independently ran MiXCR on the 5' RACE reads; one entry per CDR3 protein. Here the sample spans nearly 550,000 distinct CDR3 sequences, less than 20% being singletons. The sample consisted of PBMCs, taken 15 days after the yellow fever booster vaccination. The origin of this receptor is a man aged 30 to 39 who received the YFV17D yellow fever vaccine.

The CDR3, as DNA: TGCGCCAGCAGCTTGGACAGCGTTTACAATGAGCAGTTCTTC. Protein product: CASSLDSVYNEQFF. The chain is built from TRBV5-1 and TRBJ2-1, with D unclear. The germline V and J ends were trimmed by 0 bases and 4 bases, with 8 bases remaining between them. From germline, CDR1 is SGHRS and CDR2 YFSETQ. The CDR3 spans 14 residues.